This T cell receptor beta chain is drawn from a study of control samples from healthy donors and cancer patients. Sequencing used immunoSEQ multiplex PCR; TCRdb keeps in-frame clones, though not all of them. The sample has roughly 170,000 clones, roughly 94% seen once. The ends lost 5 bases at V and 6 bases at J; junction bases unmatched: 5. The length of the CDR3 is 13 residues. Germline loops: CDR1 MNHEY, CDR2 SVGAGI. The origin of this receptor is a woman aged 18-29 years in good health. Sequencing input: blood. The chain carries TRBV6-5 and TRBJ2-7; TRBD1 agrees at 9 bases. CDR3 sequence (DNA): TGTGCCAGCAGTCCGGGACAGGGCGGCGAGCAGTACTTC. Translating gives CASSPGQGGEQYF.